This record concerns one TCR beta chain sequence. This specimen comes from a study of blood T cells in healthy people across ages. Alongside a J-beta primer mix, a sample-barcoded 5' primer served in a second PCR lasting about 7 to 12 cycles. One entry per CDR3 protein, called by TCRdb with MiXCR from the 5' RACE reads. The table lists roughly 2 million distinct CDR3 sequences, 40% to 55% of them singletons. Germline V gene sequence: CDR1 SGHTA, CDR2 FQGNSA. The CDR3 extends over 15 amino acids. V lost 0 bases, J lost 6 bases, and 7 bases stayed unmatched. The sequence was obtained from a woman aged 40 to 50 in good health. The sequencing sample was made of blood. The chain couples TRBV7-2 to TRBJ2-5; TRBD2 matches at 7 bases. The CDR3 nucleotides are TGTGCCAGCAGCTTAGCCCTAGCGGCCTCGAAGACCCAGTACTTC. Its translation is CASSLALAASKTQYF.